The 15 T cell receptor beta chains below were found in one sample sequenced in a study of Ad26.COV2.S vaccination and SARS-CoV-2 variants. Libraries were prepared by immunoSEQ multiplex PCR; TCRdb keeps only in-frame clonotypes and omits some of them. The sample lists just under 250,000 clones, around 87% occurring once. Documented treatment: some 20 received Ad26.COV2.S at low or high dose, single or two shots; about 5 received placebo; per-sample allocation not given. Day 63 following the first vaccine or placebo injection was when the samples were taken. This sample comprised peripheral blood, obtained in a trial of Ad26.COV2.S vaccine versus placebo. The receptors originated from a person aged 18-60 years who received the Ad26.COV2.S COVID-19 vaccine or a placebo.

This clone showed up just once. This rearrangement joins TRBV6-4 to TRBJ1-2; a weak D match, TRBD1 (5 bases). Germline CDR1 reads MRHNA; CDR2 reads SNTAGT. The CDR3 runs to 16 residues. V lost 5 bases to trimming and J lost 7 bases, with 23 bases between them. CDR3 sequence reads: CASSPNPGPSISGYTF. The CDR3 DNA sequence: TGTGCCAGCAGTCCCAATCCGGGACCATCCATCAGTGGCTACACCTTC.

V and J are TRBV7-2 and TRBJ2-4; no clear D. The ends were cut back, 1 base at V and 0 bases at J, with 10 bases in the middle. The CDR3 totals 16 residues. Germline assignment: CDR1 SGHTA and CDR2 FQGNSA. CDR3 bases: TGTGCCAGCAGCTTAGTACCGGTTATAGCCAAAAACATTCAGTACTTC. It translates to CASSLVPVIAKNIQYF. The full variable domain, rest sourced from reference TRBV7-2 and TRBJ2-4, is GAGVSQSPSNKVTEKGKDVELRCDPISGHTALYWYRQSLGQGLEFLIYFQGNSAPDKSGLPSDRFSAERTGGSVSTLTIQRTQQEDSAVYLCASSLVPVIAKNIQYFGAGTRLSVL.

The CDR3 is CASSHRGTNEKLFF. Here the CDR3 DNA reads TGTGCCAGCAGCCACAGGGGAACTAATGAAAAACTGTTTTTT. The rearrangement uses TRBV6-5 and TRBJ1-4, with 7 bases that match TRBD1. Losses at the gene ends were 6 bases for V and 1 base for J; bases not matched to a gene: 2. Germline CDR1 MNHEY, CDR2 SVGAGI. The CDR3 sequence is 14 residues long.

This clone was detected once. The chain has TRBV24-1 and TRBJ2-7; 14 positions match TRBD2. The V gene's germline CDR1 is KGHDR and CDR2 SFDVKD. The CDR3 is 15 amino acids. With V trimmed by 3 bases and J by 6 bases, 3 bases remained unmatched. The CDR3 protein is CATSDGGLAGVEQYF. CDR3 DNA sequence: TGTGCCACCAGTGATGGGGGACTAGCGGGAGTCGAGCAGTACTTC.

The rearrangement joins TRBV28 to TRBJ2-7; a possible D gene is TRBD1 (6 bases). The V end was cut by 6 bases, the J end by 1 base, with 7 bases between. This CDR3 has 12 amino acids. Germline CDR1 reads MDHEN; CDR2 reads SYDVKM. This CDR3 reads CASRTGSYEQYF. The CDR3 DNA reads TGTGCCAGCAGAACAGGGTCCTACGAGCAGTACTTC.

V usage is TRBV28 and J usage is TRBJ2-1; D gene uncertain. CDR3 length: 12 residues. V lost 7 bases and J lost 9, with 13 bases in between. Per the germline V gene, CDR1 is MDHEN and CDR2 is SYDVKM. CDR3 bases: TGTGCCAGCACATCTGGATTTCGTGAGCAGTTCTTC. Translating gives CASTSGFREQFF.

The V and J genes are TRBV11-2 and TRBJ1-1; D gene ambiguous. The CDR3 is 13 residues long. Germline values: CDR1 SGHAT, CDR2 FQNNGV. Trimming took 7 bases from V and 3 from J, leaving 12 bases between them. The CDR3 spells CASTEGRHTEAFF. The DNA of the CDR3 is TGTGCCAGCACGGAGGGTAGGCACACTGAAGCTTTCTTT.

V usage is TRBV11-2 and J usage is TRBJ1-2; 8 bases align to TRBD1. The CDR3 is made up of 14 amino acids. Germline CDR1 is SGHAT and CDR2 is FQNNGV. The V segment lost 6 bases and the J segment 4 bases; nucleotides outside the gene matches: 7. The chain's CDR3 is CASRSDREIYGYTF. DNA of the CDR3: TGTGCCAGCAGGTCGGACAGGGAAATCTATGGCTACACCTTC.

This rearrangement joins TRBV30 to TRBJ1-3; D unresolved. Trimming took off 0 bases at V and 0 bases at J, with 3 bases between the two ends. Looked up from germline, CDR1 is GTSNPN and CDR2 is SVGIG (reference sequence). CDR3 length: 13 amino acids. The CDR3 sequence is CAWSVSSGNTIYF. The CDR3 DNA sequence: TGTGCCTGGAGTGTTTCCTCTGGAAACACCATATATTTT. Variable domain in full (rest from reference TRBV30 and TRBJ1-3): SQTIHQWPATLVQPVGSPLSLECTVEGTSNPNLYWYRQAAGRGLQLLFYSVGIGQISSEVPQNLSASRPQDRQFILSSKKLLLSDSGFYLCAWSVSSGNTIYFGEGSWLTVV.

The chain joins TRBV6-1 to TRBJ2-3, with 7 bases identical to TRBD1. Germline CDR1 reads MNHNS; CDR2 reads SASEGT. CDR3 length: 14 residues. V was pared by 3 bases and J by 9 bases, with 9 bases of the junction left unmatched. CDR3 DNA sequence: TGTGCCAGCAGTGAGGACCAACAGGGGAGCACGCAGTATTTT. Translated: CASSEDQQGSTQYF.

The chain joins TRBV28 to TRBJ1-2; D might be TRBD1 (5 bases). Trimming pared 8 bases from V and 0 bases from J, leaving 16 bases between. This CDR3 region has 15 residues. CDR1 is MDHEN, CDR2 SYDVKM, per germline. The chain's CDR3 is CASCGGAGANYGYTF. CDR3 sequence (DNA): TGTGCCAGCTGCGGCGGGGCCGGAGCTAACTATGGCTACACCTTC.

This clone was counted a single time. The V and J genes are TRBV7-9 and TRBJ2-7, with unresolved D. The CDR3 contains 12 residues. Deletions cut 2 bases from V and 4 bases from J, with 6 bases between. Germline CDR1 and CDR2: SEHNR and FQNEAQ (reference sequence). CDR3 DNA sequence: TGTGCCAGCAGCTTAATATGGTACGAGCAGTACTTC. Translated, it gives CASSLIWYEQYF.

The chain joins TRBV18 to TRBJ2-7; weak D call: TRBD1 (5 bases). The CDR3 is 16 residues long. Germline loops: CDR1 KGHSH, CDR2 LQKENI. V was cut by 3 bases and J by 1 base, with 16 bases left in between. The CDR3: CASSPSDGASSYEQYF. In nucleotides, the CDR3 is TGTGCCAGCTCACCGTCCGATGGGGCCTCATCCTACGAGCAGTACTTC.

The V and J genes are TRBV7-9 and TRBJ1-6; TRBD1 matches 8 bases. Germline CDR1 SEHNR, CDR2 FQNEAQ (reference sequence). The CDR3 covers 16 residues. The trim removed 10 bases at V and 0 bases at J, leaving 8 bases unmatched. DNA for the CDR3: TGTGCCATCGGGGGACAGGAAAGCTCCTATAATTCACCCCTCCACTTT. It specifies CAIGGQESSYNSPLHF.

The count of this clone is one. DNA for the CDR3: TGTGCCAGCAGCACCGACAGTCCGGACACTGAAGCTTTCTTT. Protein product: CASSTDSPDTEAFF. The chain couples TRBV5-4 to TRBJ1-1; a weak D match, TRBD1 (5 bases). The V and J ends lost 4 bases and 3 bases respectively, with 13 bases between them. The CDR3 runs to 14 residues. Germline CDR1 is SGHNT and CDR2 is YYREEE (reference sequence).